This T cell receptor beta chain emerged from a study of type 1 regulatory T cells. At the level of the study: T-allo10 is a Tr1-enriched, alloantigen-specific CD4 T cell product made in vitro.

Germline V CDR1 and CDR2: SGHRS, YFSETQ. Trimming removed 2 bases from V and 4 bases from J; junction bases left unmatched: 3. This CDR3 is built from 16 residues. One entry per CDR3 protein, called by TCRdb with MiXCR from the reads. Of approximately 100,000 distinct CDR3 sequences listed, roughly 28% were seen once; the top ten hold around 2.2%. This clonotype was detected only a few times. The sequenced sample was CD4+ T cells, either the whole sample or a sorted fraction (not recorded which). The clonotype comes from a human donor in good health. V usage is TRBV5-1 and J usage is TRBJ2-3, with TRBD2 matching 14 bases. The CDR3 DNA follows: TGCGCCAGCAGCTTACCGGGACTAGCGGGAGCAGATACGCAGTATTTT. Protein product: CASSLPGLAGADTQYF.